The 23 T cell receptor beta chains reported below all come from one sample, sequenced in a study of T cells in Graves' hyperthyroidism and ophthalmopathy. The TCR beta CDR3 regions underwent amplification using RNA transcripts as the source. The study used the HTBI primer set for a first-round RT-PCR of the TCR CDR3. A single record per CDR3 protein comes from TCRdb applying MiXCR to the multiplex PCR reads. The sample has about 350,000 distinct CDR3 sequences; about 15% are singletons. Material for sequencing was blood. These receptors all stem from a woman aged 25 to 39 with Graves' hyperthyroidism.

V gene TRBV12-3 or TRBV12-4 combines with J gene TRBJ2-5, with D possibly called TRBD1 or TRBD2 (7 bases each). This CDR3 comprises 17 residues. V lost 4 bases and J lost 1, with 19 bases in between. This CDR3 is CASSSDRASGTQETQYF. Written as DNA, the CDR3 is TGTGCCAGCAGTTCCGACAGGGCTAGCGGAACCCAAGAGACCCAGTACTTC.

In its sample, this clonotype was seen a few times. V gene TRBV25-1 combines with J gene TRBJ2-3; D may match TRBD1 or TRBD2 (5 bases each). This CDR3 region has 13 residues. The germline V gene has CDR1 MGHDK and CDR2 SYGVNS. V lost 6 bases and J lost 2, with 9 bases in between. The CDR3 loop is CASRKGTTDTQYF. The DNA of the CDR3 is TGTGCCAGCAGGAAAGGGACCACAGATACGCAGTATTTT.

In this sample, this clonotype turned up many times. The chain combines TRBV20-1 with TRBJ2-7; 13 bases fit TRBD2. Germline CDR1 is DFQATT and CDR2 is SNEGSKA (reference sequence). The CDR3 length is 15 residues. With V trimmed by 5 bases and J by 3 bases, 7 bases remained unmatched. CDR3 in amino acids: CSAGTSGVLDYEQYF. The CDR3 DNA is TGCAGTGCTGGGACTAGCGGGGTATTAGACTACGAGCAGTACTTC.

In this sample, this clonotype turned up many times. This chain connects TRBV12-3 or TRBV12-4 to TRBJ1-5; 7 bases line up with TRBD1. This CDR3 contains 14 residues. V shed 7 bases and J 3 bases; nucleotides not matched to a gene: 6. The CDR3 sequence: CASTGGTVNQPQHF. The CDR3 DNA sequence: TGTGCCAGCACCGGGGGGACAGTCAATCAGCCCCAGCATTTT.

This chain connects TRBV12-3 or TRBV12-4 to TRBJ2-1; weak D call: TRBD2 (6 bases). The length of the CDR3 is 14 residues. Between the trimmed V and J ends, which lost 3 bases and 6 bases, there was a span of 12 bases. CDR3 sequence reads: CASSFLEEGNEQFF. Written as DNA, the CDR3 is TGTGCCAGCAGTTTCTTGGAGGAGGGCAATGAGCAGTTCTTC.

This clonotype was counted between two and nine times. The chain has TRBV20-1 and TRBJ2-2, with D possibly being TRBD1 or TRBD2 (6 bases each). The V gene's germline CDR1 is DFQATT and CDR2 SNEGSKA (reference sequence). The CDR3 runs to 15 residues. V was trimmed by 3 bases and J by 5 bases, leaving 16 bases between them. This chain's CDR3 is CSASSGAVRTGELFF. DNA of the CDR3: TGCAGTGCTAGTTCGGGGGCGGTGAGAACCGGGGAGCTGTTTTTT.

This clonotype was found a few times. The V and J genes are TRBV30 and TRBJ1-5, with D perhaps matching TRBD1 (6 bases). The germline CDR1 and CDR2 sequences are GTSNPN and SVGIG (reference sequence). Trimming removed 2 bases from V and 2 bases from J, with 10 bases in between. This CDR3 is 14 amino acids long. CDR3 in DNA: TGTGCCTGGAGTATTAAGGGGGGCAATCAGCCCCAGCATTTT. Protein: CAWSIKGGNQPQHF. The whole variable domain, filled in from reference TRBV30 and TRBJ1-5, reads SQTIHQWPATLVQPVGSPLSLECTVEGTSNPNLYWYRQAAGRGLQLLFYSVGIGQISSEVPQNLSASRPQDRQFILSSKKLLLSDSGFYLCAWSIKGGNQPQHFGDGTRLSIL.

The table lists this clonotype with many counts. The chain links TRBV20-1 to TRBJ2-5; 8 bases match TRBD1. From germline, CDR1 is DFQATT and CDR2 SNEGSKA (reference sequence). This CDR3 comprises 17 residues. The V segment lost 3 bases and the J segment 2 bases; nucleotides outside the gene matches: 14. CDR3 DNA sequence: TGCAGTGCTAGGATGCTCCGGACAGGGATCGGGCAAGAGACCCAGTACTTC. It translates to CSARMLRTGIGQETQYF.

This clonotype was recorded at least ten times. This chain joins TRBV27 and TRBJ2-7, with 9 bases fitting TRBD1. Trimming cost V 7 bases and J 5 bases; bases outside gene matches: 9. The CDR3 runs to 14 residues. Germline V lookup: CDR1 MNHEY, CDR2 SMNVEV (reference sequence). The CDR3 DNA is TGTGCCAGCAACCGCGCGGGACAGGGCGACGAGCAGTACTTC. It encodes CASNRAGQGDEQYF.

This clonotype has ten or more counts. The chain couples TRBV2 to TRBJ1-4; D gene uncertain. Germline CDR1 and CDR2: SNHLY and FYNNEI. Trimming cost V 4 bases and J 6 bases, with 12 bases left between them. The CDR3 has 14 residues. The CDR3 region is CASSGAVRHEKLFF. CDR3 DNA: TGTGCCAGCAGTGGGGCCGTACGTCATGAAAAACTGTTTTTT.

This rearrangement joins TRBV6-2 or TRBV6-3 to TRBJ1-5; D is ambiguous. Between the trimmed V and J ends, which lost 5 bases and 1 base, there was a span of 12 bases. CDR1 is MNHEY, CDR2 SVGEGT, per germline. The CDR3 length is 15 residues. Written as DNA, the CDR3 is TGTGCCAGCAGTCTGGACGGATTAAGCAATCAGCCCCAGCATTTT. This encodes CASSLDGLSNQPQHF.

This clonotype was picked up a small number of times. The chain recombines TRBV14 with TRBJ2-3; TRBD2 is a possible D gene (5 bases). The CDR3 runs to 14 residues. Germline CDR1 SGHDN, CDR2 FVKESK. The V end was cut by 4 bases, the J end by 6 bases, with 14 bases between. This chain's CDR3 is CASSLRDRADTQYF. The CDR3 coding sequence is TGTGCCAGCAGCCTGAGGGATCGTGCGGATACGCAGTATTTT.

This clonotype appeared many times. The chain recombines TRBV2 with TRBJ1-2, with 7 bases identical to TRBD1. J was trimmed by 5 bases and V by 1 base; bases with no gene match: 7. CDR1 and CDR2 (germline): SNHLY, FYNNEI. The CDR3 is made up of 15 amino acids. The DNA for the CDR3 is TGTGCCAGCAGTGAAGAGACGGCAGGGGGTTATGGCTACACCTTC. Its translation: CASSEETAGGYGYTF.

Regarding this clonotype: The germline gene is not matched at one end of the junction; a read error may be the cause. This chain connects TRBV25-1 to TRBJ2-3; no definite D call. This CDR3 has 14 residues. Germline loops: CDR1 MGHDK, CDR2 SYGVNS. CDR3 residues: CASGESRATDTQYF. In DNA, the CDR3 is TGTGCCAGCGGTGAATCTAGGGCCACAGATACGCAGTATTTT.

This clonotype was seen at least ten times. This rearrangement joins TRBV28 to TRBJ2-3; 12 nucleotides agree with TRBD2. Germline V gene data show CDR1 as MDHEN and CDR2 as SYDVKM. V shed 6 bases and J 4 bases; nucleotides not matched to a gene: 5. CDR3 length: 15 amino acids. The CDR3 region is CASSLAGGPSDTQYF. The CDR3 nucleotides read TGTGCCAGCAGCCTAGCGGGAGGGCCATCAGATACGCAGTATTTT.

V usage is TRBV4-3 and J usage is TRBJ2-7; TRBD2 agrees at 9 bases. Germline V CDR1 and CDR2: LGHNA, YSLEER. The CDR3 runs to 15 residues. V was pared by 4 bases and J by 7 bases, with 11 bases of the junction left unmatched. Written as DNA, the CDR3 is TGCGCCAGCAGCCGAGGACCGGGACTAGCTTATGAGCAGTACTTC. Residues: CASSRGPGLAYEQYF.

This clonotype has a count of ten or more. V and J are TRBV30 and TRBJ1-1; D gene ambiguous. V was clipped by 4 bases and J by 1 base, with 10 bases between them. The CDR3 loop spans 13 amino acids. The V gene's germline CDR1 is GTSNPN and CDR2 SVGIG (reference sequence). DNA of the CDR3: TGTGCCTGGAAAGGAATTCCGAACACTGAAGCTTTCTTT. It specifies CAWKGIPNTEAFF.

Turning to this clonotype: The junction differs from germline at one of its ends, possibly a read error. The V call is TRBV9, the J call TRBJ2-1, with D maybe TRBD2 (6 bases). Per the germline V gene, CDR1 is SGDLS and CDR2 is YYNGEE. The CDR3 runs to 18 residues. CDR3 coding DNA: TGTACCAGCAGCACCCGACTAGTAGCCGCGACACGATACAATGAGCAGTTCTTC. Amino acid sequence: CTSSTRLVAATRYNEQFF.

This clonotype turned up a few times. A read error may be the cause here, since a much bigger clone is one base away. The gene calls are TRBV6-1 and TRBJ2-7, with 10 bases that match TRBD2. The CDR3 has 16 residues. CDR1 and CDR2 from the germline V gene are MNHNS and SASEGT. The CDR3 spells CASRGRGAGGPNEQCF. The CDR3 nucleotides read TGTGCCAGCAGGGGCCGAGGAGCGGGAGGGCCTAACGAGCAGTGCTTC.

In its sample, this clonotype was seen many times. Mismatch with germline at one junction end may stem from a read error. The V and J genes are TRBV5-1 and TRBJ2-5; no clear D gene. The CDR3 is made up of 13 amino acids. Looked up from germline, CDR1 is SGHRS and CDR2 is YFSETQ. The CDR3 DNA follows: TGTGCCAGCAGCCCCGGTCCGGGCGAGACCCAGTACTTC. It codes for CASSPGPGETQYF.

This clonotype was recorded many times. V is TRBV28 and J is TRBJ2-7, with 7 bases matching TRBD1. The germline CDR1 and CDR2 sequences are MDHEN and SYDVKM. The CDR3 extends over 14 amino acids. The V and J ends lost 6 bases and 3 bases, in that order; junction bases with no gene match: 8. CDR3 sequence: CASSRGNLIYEQYF. Here the CDR3 DNA reads TGTGCCAGCAGCAGGGGGAATTTAATCTACGAGCAGTACTTC.

A single count supports this clonotype. The chain's CDR3 is CASSLGDRGSDTQYF. The CDR3 coding sequence is TGTGCCAGCAGTCTCGGGGACAGGGGATCAGATACGCAGTATTTT. The rearrangement joins TRBV7-2 to TRBJ2-3, with 10 bases fitting TRBD1. V lost 6 bases, J lost 4 bases, and 7 bases stayed unmatched. Germline-derived CDR1 and CDR2 are SGHTA and FQGNSA. CDR3 length: 15 residues.

This clonotype was observed a handful of times. The chain uses TRBV6-2 or TRBV6-3 and TRBJ2-3; the match to TRBD2 covers 9 bases. The trim removed 6 bases at V and 1 base at J, leaving 11 bases unmatched. The germline CDR1 and CDR2 sequences are MNHEY and SVGEGT. The CDR3 covers 17 residues. Here the CDR3 DNA reads TGTGCCAGCAGAGCCGATTTAGCGGGAGTCCGCACAGATACGCAGTATTTT. As protein: CASRADLAGVRTDTQYF.